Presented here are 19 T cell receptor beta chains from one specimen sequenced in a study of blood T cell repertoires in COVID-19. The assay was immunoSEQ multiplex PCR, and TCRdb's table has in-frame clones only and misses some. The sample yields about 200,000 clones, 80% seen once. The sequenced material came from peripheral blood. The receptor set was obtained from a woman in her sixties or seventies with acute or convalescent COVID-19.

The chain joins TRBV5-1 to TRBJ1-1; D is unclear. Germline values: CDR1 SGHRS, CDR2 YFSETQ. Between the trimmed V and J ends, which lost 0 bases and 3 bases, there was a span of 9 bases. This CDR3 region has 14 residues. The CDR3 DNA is TGCGCCAGCAGCTTGGACGCTCCGGACACTGAAGCTTTCTTT. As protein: CASSLDAPDTEAFF.

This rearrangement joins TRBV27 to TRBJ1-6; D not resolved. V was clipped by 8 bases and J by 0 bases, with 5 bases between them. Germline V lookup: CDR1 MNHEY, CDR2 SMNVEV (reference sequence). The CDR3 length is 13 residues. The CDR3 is CASWSSYNSPLHF. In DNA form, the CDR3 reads TGTGCCAGCTGGAGCTCCTATAATTCACCCCTCCACTTT.

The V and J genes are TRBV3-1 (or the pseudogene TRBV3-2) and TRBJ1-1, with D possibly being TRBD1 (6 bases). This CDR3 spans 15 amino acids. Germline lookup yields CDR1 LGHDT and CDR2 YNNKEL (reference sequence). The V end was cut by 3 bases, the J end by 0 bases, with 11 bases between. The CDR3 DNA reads TGTGCCAGCAGCCACACCGACAGGATGAACACTGAAGCTTTCTTT. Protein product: CASSHTDRMNTEAFF.

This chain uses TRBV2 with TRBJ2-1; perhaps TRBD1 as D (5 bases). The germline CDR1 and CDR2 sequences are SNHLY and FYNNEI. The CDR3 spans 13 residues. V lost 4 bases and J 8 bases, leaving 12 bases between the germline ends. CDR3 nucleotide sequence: TGTGCCAGCAGTGTTTGGGTCAGGGATGAGCAGTTCTTC. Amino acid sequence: CASSVWVRDEQFF.

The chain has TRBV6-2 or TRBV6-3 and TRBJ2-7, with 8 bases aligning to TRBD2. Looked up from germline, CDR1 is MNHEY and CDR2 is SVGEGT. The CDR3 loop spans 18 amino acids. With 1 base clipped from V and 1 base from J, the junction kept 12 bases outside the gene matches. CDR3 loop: CASSYLRLATVFSYEQYF. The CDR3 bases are TGTGCCAGCAGTTACTTGAGACTAGCGACCGTCTTTTCCTACGAGCAGTACTTC.

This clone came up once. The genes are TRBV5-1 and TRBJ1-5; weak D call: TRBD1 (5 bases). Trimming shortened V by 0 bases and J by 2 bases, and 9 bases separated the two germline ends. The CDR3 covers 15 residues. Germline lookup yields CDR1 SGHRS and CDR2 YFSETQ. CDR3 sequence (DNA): TGCGCCAGCAGCTTGGGAGAAGGGGGCAATCAGCCCCAGCATTTT. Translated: CASSLGEGGNQPQHF.

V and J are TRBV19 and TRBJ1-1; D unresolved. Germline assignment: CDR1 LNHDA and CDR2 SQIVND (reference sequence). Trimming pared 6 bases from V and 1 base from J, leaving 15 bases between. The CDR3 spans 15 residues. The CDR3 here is CASRPHGVRNTEAFF. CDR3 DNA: TGTGCCAGTAGGCCCCACGGGGTAAGGAACACTGAAGCTTTCTTT.

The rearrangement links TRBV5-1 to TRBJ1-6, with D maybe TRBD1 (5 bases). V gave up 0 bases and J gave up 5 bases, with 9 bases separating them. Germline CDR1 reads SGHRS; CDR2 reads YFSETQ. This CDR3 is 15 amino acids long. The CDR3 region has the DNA TGCGCCAGCAGCTTGGAACAGGCGGATAATTCACCCCTCCACTTT. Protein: CASSLEQADNSPLHF. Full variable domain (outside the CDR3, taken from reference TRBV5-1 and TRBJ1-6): KAGVTQTPRYLIKTRGQQVTLSCSPISGHRSVSWYQQTPGQGLQFLFEYFSETQRNKGNFPGRFSGRQFSNSRSEMNVSTLELGDSALYLCASSLEQADNSPLHFGNGTRLTVT.

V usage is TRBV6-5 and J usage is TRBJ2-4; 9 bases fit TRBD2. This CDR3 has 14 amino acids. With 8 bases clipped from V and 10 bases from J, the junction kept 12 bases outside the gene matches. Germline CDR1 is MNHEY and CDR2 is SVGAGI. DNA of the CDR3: TGTGCCAGCGGATGGTCTAGCGGGGAAAGTATTCAGTACTTC. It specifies CASGWSSGESIQYF.

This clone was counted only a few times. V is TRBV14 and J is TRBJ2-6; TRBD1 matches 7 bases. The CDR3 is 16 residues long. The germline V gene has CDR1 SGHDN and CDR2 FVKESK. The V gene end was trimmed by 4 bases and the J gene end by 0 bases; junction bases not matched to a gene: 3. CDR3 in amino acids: CASSPTGYSGANVLTF. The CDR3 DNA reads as TGTGCCAGCAGCCCGACAGGGTACTCTGGGGCCAACGTCCTGACTTTC.

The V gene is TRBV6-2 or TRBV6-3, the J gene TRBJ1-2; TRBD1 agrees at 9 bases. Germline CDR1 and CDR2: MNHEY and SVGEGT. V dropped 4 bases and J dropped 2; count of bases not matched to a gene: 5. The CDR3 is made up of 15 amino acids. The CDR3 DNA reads TGTGCCAGCAGTTCTACAGGGGGCGCGAACTATGGCTACACCTTC. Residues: CASSSTGGANYGYTF.

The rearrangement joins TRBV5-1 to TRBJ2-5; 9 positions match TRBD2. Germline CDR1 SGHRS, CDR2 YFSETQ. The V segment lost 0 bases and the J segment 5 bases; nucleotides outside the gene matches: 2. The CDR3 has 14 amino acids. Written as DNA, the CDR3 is TGCGCCAGCAGCTTGGTCCTAGCGGGGGAGACCCAGTACTTC. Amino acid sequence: CASSLVLAGETQYF. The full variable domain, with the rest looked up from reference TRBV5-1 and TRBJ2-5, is KAGVTQTPRYLIKTRGQQVTLSCSPISGHRSVSWYQQTPGQGLQFLFEYFSETQRNKGNFPGRFSGRQFSNSRSEMNVSTLELGDSALYLCASSLVLAGETQYFGPGTRLLVL.

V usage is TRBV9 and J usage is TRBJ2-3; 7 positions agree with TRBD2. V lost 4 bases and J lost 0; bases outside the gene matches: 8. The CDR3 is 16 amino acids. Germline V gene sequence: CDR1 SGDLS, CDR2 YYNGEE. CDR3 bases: TGTGCCAGCAGCAGATCCGGGACTACTAGCACAGATACGCAGTATTTT. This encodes CASSRSGTTSTDTQYF.

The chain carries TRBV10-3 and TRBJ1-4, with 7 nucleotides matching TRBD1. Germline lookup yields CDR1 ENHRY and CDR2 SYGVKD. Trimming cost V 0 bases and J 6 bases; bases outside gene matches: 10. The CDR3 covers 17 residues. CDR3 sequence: CAISESRGDREDEKLFF. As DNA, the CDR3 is TGTGCCATCAGTGAGTCTAGAGGAGACAGGGAGGATGAAAAACTGTTTTTT.

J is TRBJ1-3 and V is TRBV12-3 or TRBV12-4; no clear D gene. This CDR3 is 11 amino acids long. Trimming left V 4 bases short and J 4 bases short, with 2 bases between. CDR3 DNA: TGTGCCAGCAGTTCAGGAAACACCATATATTTT. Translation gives CASSSGNTIYF.

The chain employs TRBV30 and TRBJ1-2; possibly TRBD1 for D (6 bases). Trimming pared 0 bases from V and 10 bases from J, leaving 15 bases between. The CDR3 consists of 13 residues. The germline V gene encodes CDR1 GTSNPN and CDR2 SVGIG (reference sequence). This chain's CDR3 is CAWSVGGRTFYTF. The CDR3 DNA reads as TGTGCCTGGAGTGTAGGGGGAAGGACTTTCTACACCTTC.

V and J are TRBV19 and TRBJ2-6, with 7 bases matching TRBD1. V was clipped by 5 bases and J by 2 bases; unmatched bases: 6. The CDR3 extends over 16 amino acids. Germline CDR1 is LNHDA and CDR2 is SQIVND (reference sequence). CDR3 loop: CASSPRDRTGANVLTF. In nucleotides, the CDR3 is TGTGCCAGTAGTCCTCGGGACAGAACTGGGGCCAACGTCCTGACTTTC.

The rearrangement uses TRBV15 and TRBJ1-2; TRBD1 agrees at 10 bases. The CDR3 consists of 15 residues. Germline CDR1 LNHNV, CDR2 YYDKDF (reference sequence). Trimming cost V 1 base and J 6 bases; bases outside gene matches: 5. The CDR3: CATSRGGDRGHGYTF. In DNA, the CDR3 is TGTGCCACCAGCAGAGGGGGGGACAGGGGTCATGGCTACACCTTC. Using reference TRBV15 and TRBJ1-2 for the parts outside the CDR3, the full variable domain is DAMVIQNPRYQVTQFGKPVTLSCSQTLNHNVMYWYQQKSSQAPKLLFHYYDKDFNNEADTPDNFQSRRPNTSFCFLDIRSPGLGDTAMYLCATSRGGDRGHGYTFGSGTRLTVV.

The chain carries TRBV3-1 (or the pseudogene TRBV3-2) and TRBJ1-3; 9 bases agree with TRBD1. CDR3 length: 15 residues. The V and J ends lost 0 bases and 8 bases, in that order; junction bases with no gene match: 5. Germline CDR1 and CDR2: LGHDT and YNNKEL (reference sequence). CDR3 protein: CASSQDEQGADTIYF. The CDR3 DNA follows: TGTGCCAGCAGCCAAGACGAACAGGGGGCGGACACCATATATTTT.